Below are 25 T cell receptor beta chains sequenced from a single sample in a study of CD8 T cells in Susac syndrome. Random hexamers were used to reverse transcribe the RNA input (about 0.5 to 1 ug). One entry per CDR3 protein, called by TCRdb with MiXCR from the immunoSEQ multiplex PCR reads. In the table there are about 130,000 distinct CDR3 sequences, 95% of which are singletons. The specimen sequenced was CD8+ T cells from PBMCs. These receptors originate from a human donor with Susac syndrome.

CDR3 loop: CASSGTQGRTEAFF. CDR3 in DNA: TGTGCCAGCAGCGGGACTCAGGGACGGACTGAAGCTTTCTTT. V gene TRBV9 combines with J gene TRBJ1-1, with a tentative D call TRBD1 (5 bases). Trimming stripped 3 bases from V and 5 bases from J, with 14 bases between. Germline CDR1 SGDLS, CDR2 YYNGEE. The CDR3 consists of 14 residues.

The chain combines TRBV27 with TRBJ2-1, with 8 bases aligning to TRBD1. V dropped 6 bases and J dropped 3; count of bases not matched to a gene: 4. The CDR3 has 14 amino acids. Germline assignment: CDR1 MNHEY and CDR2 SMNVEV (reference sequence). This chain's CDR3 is CASSGQGGYNEQFF. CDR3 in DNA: TGTGCCAGCAGCGGACAGGGAGGCTACAATGAGCAGTTCTTC.

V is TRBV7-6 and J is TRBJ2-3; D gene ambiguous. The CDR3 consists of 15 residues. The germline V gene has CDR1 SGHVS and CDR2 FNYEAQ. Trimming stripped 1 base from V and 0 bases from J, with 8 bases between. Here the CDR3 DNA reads TGTGCCAGCAGCTTAGGACAACGTAGCACAGATACGCAGTATTTT. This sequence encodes CASSLGQRSTDTQYF. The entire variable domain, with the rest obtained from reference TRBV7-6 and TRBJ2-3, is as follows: GAGVSQSPRYKVTKRGQDVALRCDPISGHVSLYWYRQALGQGPEFLTYFNYEAQQDKSGLPNDRFSAERPEGSISTLTIQRTEQRDSAMYRCASSLGQRSTDTQYFGPGTRLTVL.

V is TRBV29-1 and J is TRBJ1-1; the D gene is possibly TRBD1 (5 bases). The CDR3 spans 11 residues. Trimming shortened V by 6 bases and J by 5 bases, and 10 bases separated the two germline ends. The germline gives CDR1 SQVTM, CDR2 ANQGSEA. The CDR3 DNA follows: TGCAGCGTGGGGGGGTATACTGAAGCTTTCTTT. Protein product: CSVGGYTEAFF.

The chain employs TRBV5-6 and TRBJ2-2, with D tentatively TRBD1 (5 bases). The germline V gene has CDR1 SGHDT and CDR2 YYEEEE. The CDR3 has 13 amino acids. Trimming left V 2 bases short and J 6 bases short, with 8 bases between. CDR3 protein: CASSLQVPGELFF. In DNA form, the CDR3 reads TGTGCCAGCAGCTTACAGGTCCCCGGGGAGCTGTTTTTT.

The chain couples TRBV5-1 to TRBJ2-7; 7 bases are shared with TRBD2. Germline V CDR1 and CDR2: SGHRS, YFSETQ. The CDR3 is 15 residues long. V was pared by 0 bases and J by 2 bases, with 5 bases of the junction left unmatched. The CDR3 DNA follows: TGCGCCAGCAGCTTGGCCAGCGGGGATCCCTACGAGCAGTACTTC. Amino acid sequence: CASSLASGDPYEQYF.

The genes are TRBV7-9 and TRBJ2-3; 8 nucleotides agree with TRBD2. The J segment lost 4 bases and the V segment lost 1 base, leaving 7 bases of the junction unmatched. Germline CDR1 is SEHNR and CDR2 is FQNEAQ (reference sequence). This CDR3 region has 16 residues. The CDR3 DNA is TGTGCCAGCAGCTTAGAACGGGAGGGCTTTGCAGATACGCAGTATTTT. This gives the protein CASSLEREGFADTQYF.

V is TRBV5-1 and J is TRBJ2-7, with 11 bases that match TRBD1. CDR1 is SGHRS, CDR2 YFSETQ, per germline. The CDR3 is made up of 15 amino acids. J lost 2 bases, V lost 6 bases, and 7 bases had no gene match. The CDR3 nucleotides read TGCGCCAGCAAATTCTCGGGACAGGGGGCCTACGAGCAGTACTTC. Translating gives CASKFSGQGAYEQYF.

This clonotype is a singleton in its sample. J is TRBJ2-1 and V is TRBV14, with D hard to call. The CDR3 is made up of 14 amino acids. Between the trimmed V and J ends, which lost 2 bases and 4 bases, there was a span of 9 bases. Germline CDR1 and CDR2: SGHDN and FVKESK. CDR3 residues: CASSQTGLYNEQFF. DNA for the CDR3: TGTGCCAGCAGCCAAACCGGATTATACAATGAGCAGTTCTTC.

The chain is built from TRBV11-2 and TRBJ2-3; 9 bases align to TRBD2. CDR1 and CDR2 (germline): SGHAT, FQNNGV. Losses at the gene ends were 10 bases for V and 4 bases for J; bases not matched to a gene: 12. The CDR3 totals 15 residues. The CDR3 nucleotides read TGTGCCACGGTGGGGGTAGCGGGAGTGGCAGATACGCAGTATTTT. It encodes CATVGVAGVADTQYF. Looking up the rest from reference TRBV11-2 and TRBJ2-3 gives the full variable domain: EAGVAQSPRYKIIEKRQSVAFWCNPISGHATLYWYQQILGQGPKLLIQFQNNGVVDDSQLPKDRFSAERLKGVDSTLKIQPAKLEDSAVYLCATVGVAGVADTQYFGPGTRLTVL.

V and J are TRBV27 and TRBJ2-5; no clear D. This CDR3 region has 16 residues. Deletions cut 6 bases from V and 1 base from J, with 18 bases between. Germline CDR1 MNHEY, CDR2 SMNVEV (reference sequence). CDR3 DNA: TGTGCCAGCAGCCACAGCAACACAGAAGTCCAAGAGACCCAGTACTTC. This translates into CASSHSNTEVQETQYF.

The CDR3 bases are TGTGCCATCAGCGTTGTGAAAGAGGAGAAACTAGCGTCCCGCCAAGAGACCCAGTACTTC. Its protein product is CAISVVKEEKLASRQETQYF. The rearrangement links TRBV10-3 to TRBJ2-5; 7 positions match TRBD2. This CDR3 has 20 amino acids. The V and J ends lost 6 bases and 1 base, in that order; junction bases with no gene match: 23. Germline V gives CDR1 ENHRY, CDR2 SYGVKD.

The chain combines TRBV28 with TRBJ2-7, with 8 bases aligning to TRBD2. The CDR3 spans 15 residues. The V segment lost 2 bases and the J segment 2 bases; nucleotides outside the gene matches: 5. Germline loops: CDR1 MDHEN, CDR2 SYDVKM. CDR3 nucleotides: TGTGCCAGCAGTTTAGGGCCAGCGGGGGCCTACGAGCAGTACTTC. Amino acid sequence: CASSLGPAGAYEQYF.

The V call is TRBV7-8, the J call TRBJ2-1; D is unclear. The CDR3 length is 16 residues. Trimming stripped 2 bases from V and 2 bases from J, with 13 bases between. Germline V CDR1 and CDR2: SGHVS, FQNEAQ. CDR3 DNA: TGTGCCAGCAGCTTATGGTGGCAGGCCACCTACAATGAGCAGTTCTTC. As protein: CASSLWWQATYNEQFF.

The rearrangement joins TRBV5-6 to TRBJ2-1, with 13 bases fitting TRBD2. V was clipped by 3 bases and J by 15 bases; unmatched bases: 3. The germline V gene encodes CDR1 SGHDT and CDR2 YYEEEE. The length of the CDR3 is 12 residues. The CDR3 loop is CASSWTSGSMFF. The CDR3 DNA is TGTGCCAGCAGCTGGACTAGCGGGAGTATGTTCTTC.

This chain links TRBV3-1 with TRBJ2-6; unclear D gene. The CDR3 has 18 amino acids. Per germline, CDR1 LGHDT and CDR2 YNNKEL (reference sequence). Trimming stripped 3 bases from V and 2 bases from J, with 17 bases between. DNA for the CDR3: TGTGCCAGCAGCCATACAACTGGACCCTTCCCTGGGGCCAACGTCCTGACTTTC. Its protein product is CASSHTTGPFPGANVLTF. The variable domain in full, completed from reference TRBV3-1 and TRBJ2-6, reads DTAVSQTPKYLVTQMGNDKSIKCEQNLGHDTMYWYKQDSKKFLKIMFSYNNKELIINETVPNRFSPKSPDKAHLNLHINSLELGDSAVYFCASSHTTGPFPGANVLTFGAGSRLTVL.

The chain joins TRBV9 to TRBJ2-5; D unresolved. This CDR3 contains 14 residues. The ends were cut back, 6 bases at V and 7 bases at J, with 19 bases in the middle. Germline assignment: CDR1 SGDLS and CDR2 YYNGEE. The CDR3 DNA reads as TGTGCCAGCACCCCCTCGGGTGGCTTCGGGACCCAGTACTTC. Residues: CASTPSGGFGTQYF.

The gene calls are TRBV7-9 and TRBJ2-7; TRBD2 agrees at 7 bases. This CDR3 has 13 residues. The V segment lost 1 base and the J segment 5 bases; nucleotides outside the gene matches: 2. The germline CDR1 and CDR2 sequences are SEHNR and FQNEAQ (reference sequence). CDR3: CASSLGAGDEQYF. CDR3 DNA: TGTGCCAGCAGCTTAGGGGCGGGAGACGAGCAGTACTTC. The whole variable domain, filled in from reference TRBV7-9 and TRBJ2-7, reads DTGVSQNPRHKITKRGQNVTFRCDPISEHNRLYWYRQTLGQGPEFLTYFQNEAQLEKSRLLSDRFSAERPKGSFSTLEIQRTEQGDSAMYLCASSLGAGDEQYFGPGTRLTVT.

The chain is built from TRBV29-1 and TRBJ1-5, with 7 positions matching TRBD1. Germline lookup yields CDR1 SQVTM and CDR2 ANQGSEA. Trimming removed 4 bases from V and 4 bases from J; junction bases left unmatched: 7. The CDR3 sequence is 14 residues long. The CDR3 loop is CSVVYGTENQPQHF. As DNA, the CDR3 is TGCAGCGTTGTATACGGGACAGAGAATCAGCCCCAGCATTTT.

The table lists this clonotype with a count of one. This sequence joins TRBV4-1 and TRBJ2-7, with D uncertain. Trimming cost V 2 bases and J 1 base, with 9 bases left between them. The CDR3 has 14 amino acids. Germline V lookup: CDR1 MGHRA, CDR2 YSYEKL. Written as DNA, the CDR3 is TGCGCCAGCAGCCAATTGTGGGGTTCCTACGAGCAGTACTTC. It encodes CASSQLWGSYEQYF.

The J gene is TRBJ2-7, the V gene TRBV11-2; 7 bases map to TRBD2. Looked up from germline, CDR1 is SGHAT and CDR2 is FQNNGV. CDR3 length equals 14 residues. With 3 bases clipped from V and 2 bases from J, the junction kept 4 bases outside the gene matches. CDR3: CASSFSLAAYEQYF. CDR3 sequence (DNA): TGTGCCAGCAGCTTCAGTCTAGCGGCCTACGAGCAGTACTTC.

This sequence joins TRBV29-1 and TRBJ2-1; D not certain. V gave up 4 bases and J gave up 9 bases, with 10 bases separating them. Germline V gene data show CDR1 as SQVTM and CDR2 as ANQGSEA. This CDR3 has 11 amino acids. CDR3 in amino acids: CSVGLHGEQFF. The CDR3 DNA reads TGCAGCGTTGGACTTCATGGTGAGCAGTTCTTC.

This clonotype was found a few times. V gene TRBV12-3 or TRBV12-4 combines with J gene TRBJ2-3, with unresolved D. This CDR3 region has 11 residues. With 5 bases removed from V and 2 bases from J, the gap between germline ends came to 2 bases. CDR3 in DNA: TGTGCCAGCAGTATCACAGATACGCAGTATTTT. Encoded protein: CASSITDTQYF.

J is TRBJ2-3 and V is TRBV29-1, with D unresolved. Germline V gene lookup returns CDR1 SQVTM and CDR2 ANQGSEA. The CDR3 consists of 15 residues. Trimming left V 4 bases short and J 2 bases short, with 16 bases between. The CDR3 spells CSVGRSSSSTDTQYF. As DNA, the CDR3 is TGCAGCGTTGGGCGGAGTAGCTCCTCCACAGATACGCAGTATTTT.

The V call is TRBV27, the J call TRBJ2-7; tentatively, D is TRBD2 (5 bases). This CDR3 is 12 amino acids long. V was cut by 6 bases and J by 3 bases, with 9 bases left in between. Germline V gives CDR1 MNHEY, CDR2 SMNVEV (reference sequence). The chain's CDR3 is CASSGNSYEQYF. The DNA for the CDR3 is TGTGCCAGCAGCGGGAACAGCTACGAGCAGTACTTC.